This T cell receptor beta chain was recorded in a study of shared clonotypes between healthy human individuals. General study points: It was anticipated that sequencing depth would influence how many clonotypes donors shared. Relative to their counterparts shared across all four donors, non-shared clonotypes exhibited diminished generation probabilities.

Details on this clone: Antigen unknown.

The protocol was immunoSEQ multiplex PCR, while the TCRdb copy is restricted to in-frame clones and leaves out a portion. In the table there are about 2.3 million clones, over 85% of which are singletons. Looked up from germline, CDR1 is SGHNT and CDR2 is YYREEE (reference sequence). CDR3 length equals 15 residues. Trimming cost V 4 bases and J 1 base, with 15 bases left between them. This clonotype was obtained from a man in his late teens or twenties in good health. Some clones in this sample may be carry-over from other donors' samples. J is TRBJ2-7 and V is TRBV5-4; maybe TRBD2 (6 bases). Sequenced input: naive CD4+ T cells from PBMCs. Subset here: CD45RA+ positively selected. For the CDR3, the DNA is TGTGCCAGCAGCGCACCGGGACGGGAGTCCTACGAGCAGTACTTC. Protein sequence: CASSAPGRESYEQYF.